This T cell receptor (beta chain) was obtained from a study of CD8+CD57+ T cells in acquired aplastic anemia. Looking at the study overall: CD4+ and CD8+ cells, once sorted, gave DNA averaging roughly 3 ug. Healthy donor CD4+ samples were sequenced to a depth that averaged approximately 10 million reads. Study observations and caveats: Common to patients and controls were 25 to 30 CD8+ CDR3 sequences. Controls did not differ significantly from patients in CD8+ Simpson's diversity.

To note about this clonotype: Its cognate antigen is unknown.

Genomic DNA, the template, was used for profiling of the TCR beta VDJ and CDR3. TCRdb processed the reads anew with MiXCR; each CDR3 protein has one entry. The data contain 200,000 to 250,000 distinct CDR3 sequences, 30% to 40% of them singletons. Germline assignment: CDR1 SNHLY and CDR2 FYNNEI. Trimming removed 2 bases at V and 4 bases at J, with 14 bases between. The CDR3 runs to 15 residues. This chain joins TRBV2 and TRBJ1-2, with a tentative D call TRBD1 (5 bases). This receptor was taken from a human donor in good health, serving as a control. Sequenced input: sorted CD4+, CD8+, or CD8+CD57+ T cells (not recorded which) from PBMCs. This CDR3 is CASSERAPGTYGYTF. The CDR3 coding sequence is TGTGCCAGCAGTGAAAGAGCCCCGGGGACCTATGGCTACACCTTC.